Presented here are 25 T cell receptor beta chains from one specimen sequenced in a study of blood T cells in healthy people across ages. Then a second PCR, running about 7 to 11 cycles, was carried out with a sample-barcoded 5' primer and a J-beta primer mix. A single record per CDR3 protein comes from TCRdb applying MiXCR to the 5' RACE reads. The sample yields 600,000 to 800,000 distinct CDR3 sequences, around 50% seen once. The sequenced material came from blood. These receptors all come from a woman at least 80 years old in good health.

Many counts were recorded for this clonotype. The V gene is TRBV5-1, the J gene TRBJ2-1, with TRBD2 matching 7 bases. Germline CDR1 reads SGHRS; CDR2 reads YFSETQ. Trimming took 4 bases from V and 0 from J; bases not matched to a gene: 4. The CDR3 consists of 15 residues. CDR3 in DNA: TGCGCCAGCAGCCCAGGACTAGACTCCTACAATGAGCAGTTCTTC. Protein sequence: CASSPGLDSYNEQFF.

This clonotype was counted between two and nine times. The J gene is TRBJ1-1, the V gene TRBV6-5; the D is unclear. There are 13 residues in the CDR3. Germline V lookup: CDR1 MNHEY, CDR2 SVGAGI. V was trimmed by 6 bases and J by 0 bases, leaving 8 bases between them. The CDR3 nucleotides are TGTGCCAGCAGGAGGACGGTGAACACTGAAGCTTTCTTT. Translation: CASRRTVNTEAFF.

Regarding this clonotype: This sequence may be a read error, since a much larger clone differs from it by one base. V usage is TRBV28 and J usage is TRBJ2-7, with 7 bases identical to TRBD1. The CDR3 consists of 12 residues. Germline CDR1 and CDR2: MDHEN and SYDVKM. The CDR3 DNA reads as TGTACCAGCAGTGTTCTACAGGGGGAGCAGTACTTC. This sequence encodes CTSSVLQGEQYF.

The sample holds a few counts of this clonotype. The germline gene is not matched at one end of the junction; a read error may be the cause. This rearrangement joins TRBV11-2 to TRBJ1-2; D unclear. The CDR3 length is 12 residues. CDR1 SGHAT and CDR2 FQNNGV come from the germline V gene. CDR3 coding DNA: TGTGCCAGCAGTTTAGGGTACTATGGCTACACCTTC. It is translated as CASSLGYYGYTF. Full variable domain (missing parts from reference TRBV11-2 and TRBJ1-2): EAGVAQSPRYKIIEKRQSVAFWCNPISGHATLYWYQQILGQGPKLLIQFQNNGVVDDSQLPKDRFSAERLKGVDSTLKIQPAKLEDSAVYLCASSLGYYGYTFGSGTRLTVV.

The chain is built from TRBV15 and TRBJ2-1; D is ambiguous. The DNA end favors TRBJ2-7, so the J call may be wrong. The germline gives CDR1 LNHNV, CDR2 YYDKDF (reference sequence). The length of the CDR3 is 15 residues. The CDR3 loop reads CATSRGHTGYNEQYF. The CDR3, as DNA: TGTGCCACCAGCAGAGGACACACTGGGTACAATGAGCAGTACTTC.

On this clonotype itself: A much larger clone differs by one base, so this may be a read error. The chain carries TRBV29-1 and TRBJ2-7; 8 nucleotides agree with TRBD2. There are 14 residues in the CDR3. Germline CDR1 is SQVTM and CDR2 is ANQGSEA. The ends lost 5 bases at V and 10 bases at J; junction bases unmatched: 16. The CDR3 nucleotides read TGCAGCGTTCCCTTCGGGGGGGGAGAAGAGGCCCAGTACTTC. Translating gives CSVPFGGGEEAQYF.

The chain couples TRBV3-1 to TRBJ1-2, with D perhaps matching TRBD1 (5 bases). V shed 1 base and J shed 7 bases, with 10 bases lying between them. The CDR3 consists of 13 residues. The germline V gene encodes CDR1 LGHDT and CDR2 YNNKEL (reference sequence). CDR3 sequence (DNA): TGTGCCAGCAGCCAAGGAGGGACTAGTGGCTACACCTTC. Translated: CASSQGGTSGYTF.

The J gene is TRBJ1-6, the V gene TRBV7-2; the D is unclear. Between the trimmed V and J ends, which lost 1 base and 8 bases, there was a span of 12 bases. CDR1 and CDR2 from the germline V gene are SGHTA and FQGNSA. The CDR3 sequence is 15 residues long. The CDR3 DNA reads TGTGCCAGCAGCTTAGACCGGGGAACTTATTCACCCCTCCACTTT. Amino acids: CASSLDRGTYSPLHF.

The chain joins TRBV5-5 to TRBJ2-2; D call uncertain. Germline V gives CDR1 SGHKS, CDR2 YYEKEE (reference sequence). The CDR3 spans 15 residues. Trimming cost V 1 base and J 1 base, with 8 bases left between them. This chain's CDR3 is CASSLSPQNTGELFF. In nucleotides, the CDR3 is TGTGCCAGCAGCTTGTCGCCCCAGAACACCGGGGAGCTGTTTTTT.

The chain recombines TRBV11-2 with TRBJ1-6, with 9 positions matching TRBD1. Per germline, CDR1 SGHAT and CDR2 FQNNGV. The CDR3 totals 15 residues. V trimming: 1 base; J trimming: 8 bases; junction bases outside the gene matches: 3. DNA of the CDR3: TGTGCCAGCAGCTTAGGGGACAGGGCCGATTCACCCCTCCACTTT. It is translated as CASSLGDRADSPLHF.

CDR3 protein: CSVSGGNNEQFF. As DNA, the CDR3 is TGCAGCGTGAGTGGGGGCAACAATGAGCAGTTCTTC. The chain is built from TRBV29-1 and TRBJ2-1, with D possibly matching TRBD1 (6 bases). V gave up 6 bases and J gave up 5 bases, with 11 bases separating them. Germline V CDR1 and CDR2: SQVTM, ANQGSEA. The CDR3 runs to 12 residues.

In DNA, the CDR3 is TGTGCCAGCAGCCAAGATCCCGACAGGGCAGAGACCCAGTACTTC. Translating it yields CASSQDPDRAETQYF. This rearrangement joins TRBV3-1 to TRBJ2-5; 7 bases map to TRBD1. V trimming: 0 bases; J trimming: 4 bases; junction bases outside the gene matches: 5. The CDR3 runs to 15 residues. The germline gives CDR1 LGHDT, CDR2 YNNKEL (reference sequence).

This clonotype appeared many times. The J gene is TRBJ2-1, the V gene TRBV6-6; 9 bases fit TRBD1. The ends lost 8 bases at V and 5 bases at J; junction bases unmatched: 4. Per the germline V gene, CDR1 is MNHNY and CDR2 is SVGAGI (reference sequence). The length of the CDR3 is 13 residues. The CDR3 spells CASGDRVDNEQFF. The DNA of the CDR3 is TGTGCCAGCGGGGACAGGGTGGACAATGAGCAGTTCTTC.

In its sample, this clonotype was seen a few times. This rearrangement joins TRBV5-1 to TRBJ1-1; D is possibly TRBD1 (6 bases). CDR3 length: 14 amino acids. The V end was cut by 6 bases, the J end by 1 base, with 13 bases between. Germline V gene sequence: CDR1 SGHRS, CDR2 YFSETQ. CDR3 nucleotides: TGCGCCAGCACTTATACGACAGGGAACACTGAAGCTTTCTTT. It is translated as CASTYTTGNTEAFF.

Here the CDR3 reads CAIRQGETDTQYF. The CDR3 DNA is TGTGCCATCAGGCAGGGGGAAACAGATACGCAGTATTTT. The chain uses TRBV10-3 and TRBJ2-3; 7 nucleotides line up with TRBD1. The CDR3 runs 13 residues. V trimming: 6 bases; J trimming: 3 bases; junction bases outside the gene matches: 3. The germline V gene has CDR1 ENHRY and CDR2 SYGVKD.

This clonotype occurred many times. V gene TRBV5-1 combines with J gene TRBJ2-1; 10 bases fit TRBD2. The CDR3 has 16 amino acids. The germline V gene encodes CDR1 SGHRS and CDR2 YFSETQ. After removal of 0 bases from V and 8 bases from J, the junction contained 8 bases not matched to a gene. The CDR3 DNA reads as TGCGCCAGCAGCTTGGGAACTAGCGGGATATTCTATGAGCAGTTCTTC. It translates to CASSLGTSGIFYEQFF.

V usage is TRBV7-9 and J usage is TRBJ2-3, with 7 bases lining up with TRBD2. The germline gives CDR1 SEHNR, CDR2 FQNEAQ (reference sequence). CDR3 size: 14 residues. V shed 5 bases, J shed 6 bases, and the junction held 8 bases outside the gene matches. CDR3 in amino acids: CASSARGGWDTQYF. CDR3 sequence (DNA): TGTGCCAGCAGCGCCCGCGGGGGTTGGGATACGCAGTATTTT.

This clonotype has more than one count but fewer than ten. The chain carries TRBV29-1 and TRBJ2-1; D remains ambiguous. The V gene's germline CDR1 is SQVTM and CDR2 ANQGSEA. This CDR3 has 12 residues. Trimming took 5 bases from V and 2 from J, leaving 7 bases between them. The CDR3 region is CSVRNTYNEQFF. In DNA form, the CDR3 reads TGCAGCGTTCGTAATACCTACAATGAGCAGTTCTTC.

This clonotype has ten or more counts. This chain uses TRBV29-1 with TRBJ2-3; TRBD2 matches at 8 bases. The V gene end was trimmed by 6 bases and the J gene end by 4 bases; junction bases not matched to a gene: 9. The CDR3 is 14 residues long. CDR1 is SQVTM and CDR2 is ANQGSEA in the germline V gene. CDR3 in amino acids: CSVGRGGLSDTQYF. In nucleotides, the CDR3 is TGCAGCGTGGGACGGGGGGGGCTGTCAGATACGCAGTATTTT.

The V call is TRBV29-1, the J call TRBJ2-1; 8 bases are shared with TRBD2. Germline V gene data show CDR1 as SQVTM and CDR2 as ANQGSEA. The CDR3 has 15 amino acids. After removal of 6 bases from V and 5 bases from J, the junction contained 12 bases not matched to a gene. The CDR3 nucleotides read TGCAGCGTCGTACCTAGCGGGTGGAGGCACAATGAGCAGTTCTTC. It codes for CSVVPSGWRHNEQFF.

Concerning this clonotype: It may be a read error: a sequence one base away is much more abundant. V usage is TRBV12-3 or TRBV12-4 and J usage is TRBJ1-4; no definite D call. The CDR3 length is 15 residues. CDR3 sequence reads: CASSSPHGFNEELFF. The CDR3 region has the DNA TGTGCCAGCAGTTCCCCGCACGGTTTTAATGAAGAACTGTTTTTT.

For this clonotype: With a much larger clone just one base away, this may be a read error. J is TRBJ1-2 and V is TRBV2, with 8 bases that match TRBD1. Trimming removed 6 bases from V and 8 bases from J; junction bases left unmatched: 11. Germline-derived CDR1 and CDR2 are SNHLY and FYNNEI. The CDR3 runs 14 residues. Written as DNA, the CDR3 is TGTGCCAGCAGCGCAGGGGCAGGGGGCAAAGGCTACACCTTC. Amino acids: CASSAGAGGKGYTF.

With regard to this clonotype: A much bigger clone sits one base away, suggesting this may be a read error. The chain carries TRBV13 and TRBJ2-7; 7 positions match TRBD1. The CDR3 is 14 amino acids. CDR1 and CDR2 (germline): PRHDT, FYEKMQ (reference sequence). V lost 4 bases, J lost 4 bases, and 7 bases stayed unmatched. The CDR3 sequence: CASSCTYRGYEQYF. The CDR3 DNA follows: TGTGCCAGCAGCTGCACATACAGGGGTTACGAGCAGTACTTC.

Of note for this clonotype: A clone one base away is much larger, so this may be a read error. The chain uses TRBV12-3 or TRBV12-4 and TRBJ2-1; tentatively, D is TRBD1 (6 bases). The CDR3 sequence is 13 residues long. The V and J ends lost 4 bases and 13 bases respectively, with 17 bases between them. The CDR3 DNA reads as TGTGCCAGCAGTTCCCCAGGGGTAGAGACCCAGTTCTTC. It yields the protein CASSSPGVETQFF.

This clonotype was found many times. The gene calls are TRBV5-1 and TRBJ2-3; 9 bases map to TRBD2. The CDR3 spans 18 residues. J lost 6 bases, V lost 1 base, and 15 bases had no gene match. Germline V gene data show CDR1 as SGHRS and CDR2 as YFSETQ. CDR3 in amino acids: CASSLSAGGRNTRDTQYF. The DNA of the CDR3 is TGCGCCAGCAGCTTGTCAGCGGGAGGAAGGAATACGCGGGATACGCAGTATTTT.